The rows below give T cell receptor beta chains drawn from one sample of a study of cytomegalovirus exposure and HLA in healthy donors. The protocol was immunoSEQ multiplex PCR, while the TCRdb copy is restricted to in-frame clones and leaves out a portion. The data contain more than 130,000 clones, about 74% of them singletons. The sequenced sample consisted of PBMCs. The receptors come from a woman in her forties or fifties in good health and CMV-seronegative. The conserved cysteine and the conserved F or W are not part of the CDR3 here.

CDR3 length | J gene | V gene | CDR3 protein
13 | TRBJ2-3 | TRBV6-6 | ASQTAGKLTDTQY
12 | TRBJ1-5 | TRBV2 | ASVPLLGNQPQH
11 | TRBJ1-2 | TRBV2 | ATSRGRGPGYT
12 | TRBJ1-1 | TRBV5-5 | ASSAAWQNTEAF
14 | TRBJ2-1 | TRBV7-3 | ASSLQAGAPGNEQF
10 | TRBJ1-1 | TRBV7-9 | ASSNRDREAF
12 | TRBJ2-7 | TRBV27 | ASSFGGPVHEQY
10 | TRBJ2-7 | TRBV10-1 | ANSGSFYEQY
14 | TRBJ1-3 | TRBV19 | ASSRTGQRSGNTIY
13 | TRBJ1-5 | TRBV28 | ASNPGGSGTQPQH